This is a list of T cell receptor beta chains from one sample in a study of T cells in Graves' hyperthyroidism and ophthalmopathy. Each CDR3 protein is one row after TCRdb ran MiXCR on the multiplex PCR reads. Of 450,000 to 700,000 distinct CDR3 sequences in the sample, under 60% were seen once. The sample was peripheral blood or thyroid tissue (not recorded which). These receptors were collected from a woman aged 18-29 years with Graves' hyperthyroidism. CDR3s include the opening cysteine and the closing phenylalanine or tryptophan. The order of the fields is J gene, clone size, D gene, V gene, CDR3 DNA, CDR3 protein. The D gene is left open where the match is weak. Clone size, where shown, is once, few, many, or a class for clones that have expanded.

>TRBJ2-5|.|.|TRBV20-1
TGCAGTGCTAGCCAGACCCTCGGTGGGGTGGAGACCCAGTACTTC
CSASQTLGGVETQYF
>TRBJ2-1|.|.|TRBV29-1
TGCAGCGTTTATACCGGGACCACGGGATTTGAGCAGTTCTTC
CSVYTGTTGFEQFF
>TRBJ2-7|.|TRBD1|TRBV15
TGTGCCACCAGCAGAGATAGGGACAGGGGGTTATACGAGCAGTACTTC
CATSRDRDRGLYEQYF
>TRBJ2-7|.|.|TRBV11-2
TGTGCCAGCAGCCAAGCGTTCGTGAACTACGAACAGTACTTC
CASSQAFVNYEQYF
>TRBJ2-6|many|.|TRBV11-3
TGTGCCAGCAGCCTAATTCGCAGGGCTTTGTCTGGGGCCAACGTCCTGACTTTC
CASSLIRRALSGANVLTF
>TRBJ1-2|many|TRBD1|TRBV5-1
TGCGCCAGCAGCTTGGTCAGGGGGCTGGGTGGCTACACCTTC
CASSLVRGLGGYTF
>TRBJ1-3|.|.|TRBV20-1
TGCAGTGCTAGGAAGGACGGACAGAACACCATATATTTT
CSARKDGQNTIYF
>TRBJ1-5|many|.|TRBV6-5
TGTGCCAGCAGTTACAGGGGCGCAAGCAATCAGCCCCAGCATTTT
CASSYRGASNQPQHF
>TRBJ1-5|many|.|TRBV16
TGTGCCAGCAGCCCCCGAGACAGTAGCAATCAGCCCCAGCATTTT
CASSPRDSSNQPQHF
>TRBJ2-5|.|TRBD2|TRBV7-9
TGTGCCAGCAGCTATAGCGGGAGTGTTGAGACCCAGTACTTC
CASSYSGSVETQYF
>TRBJ2-5|.|.|TRBV20-1
TGCAGTGCCACCAGTGCCTCGCATACGGAGACCCAGTACTTC
CSATSASHTETQYF
>TRBJ2-7|few|.|TRBV29-1
TGCAGCTTAGCGGTTGGGATCAACGAGCAGTACTTC
CSLAVGINEQYF
>TRBJ1-2|.|.|TRBV15
TGTGCCACCAGCAGCCCTTTCACAGGGAGTGGCTACACCTTC
CATSSPFTGSGYTF
>TRBJ2-2|many|TRBD2|TRBV25-1
TGTGCCAGCAGTGACCTAGCGGGAGATACCGGGGAGCTGTTTTTT
CASSDLAGDTGELFF
>TRBJ1-2|many|TRBD1|TRBV19
TGTGCCAGTAGTGTCCGGGAGGGGGCGCGGGTCTATGGCTACACCTTC
CASSVREGARVYGYTF
>TRBJ2-5|.|.|TRBV7-7
TGTGCTACAAGAGGGGGGTACCAAGAGACCCAGTACTTC
CATRGGYQETQYF
>TRBJ1-5|many|.|TRBV7-8
TGTGCCAGCAGCCTTCGGACCGAATATAGCAATCAGCCCCAGCATTTT
CASSLRTEYSNQPQHF